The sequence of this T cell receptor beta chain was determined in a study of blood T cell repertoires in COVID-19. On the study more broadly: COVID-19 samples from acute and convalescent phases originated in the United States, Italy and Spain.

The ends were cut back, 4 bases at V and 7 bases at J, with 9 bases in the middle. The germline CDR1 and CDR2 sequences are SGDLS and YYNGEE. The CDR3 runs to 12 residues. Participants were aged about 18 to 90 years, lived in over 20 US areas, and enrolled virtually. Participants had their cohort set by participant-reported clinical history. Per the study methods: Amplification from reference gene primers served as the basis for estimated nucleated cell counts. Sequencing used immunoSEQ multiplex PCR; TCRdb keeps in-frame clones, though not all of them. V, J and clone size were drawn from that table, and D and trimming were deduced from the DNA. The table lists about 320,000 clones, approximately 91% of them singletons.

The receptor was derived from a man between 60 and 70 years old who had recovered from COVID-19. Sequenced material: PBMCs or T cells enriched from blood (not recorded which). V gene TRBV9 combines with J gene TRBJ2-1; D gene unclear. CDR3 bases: TGTGCCAGCAGCAGAGAGGTAAATGAGCAGTTCTTC. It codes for CASSREVNEQFF.